Listed here are 6 T cell receptor beta chains from one sample, sequenced in a study of T cell repertoires in cytomegalovirus infection. TCRdb reprocessed the reads with MiXCR, giving one entry per CDR3 protein. The sample consists of hundreds of thousands of distinct CDR3 sequences, about 24% of them appearing once. The sample comprised CD8+ T cells from PBMCs. The receptors shown here come from a human donor in good health (CMV status not recorded). Some clones in this sample may be carry-over from other donors' samples.

This chain joins TRBV25-1 and TRBJ2-7, with 8 bases fitting TRBD2. V was pared by 7 bases and J by 3 bases, with 14 bases of the junction left unmatched. The CDR3 runs to 16 residues. The germline V gene has CDR1 MGHDK and CDR2 SYGVNS. This chain's CDR3 is CASTPPGLEIFYEQYF. CDR3 coding DNA: TGTGCCAGCACCCCCCCGGGACTAGAGATATTCTACGAGCAGTACTTC.

This clonotype was recorded only once. The rearrangement links TRBV24-1 to TRBJ2-1, with 7 bases that match TRBD1. CDR1 is KGHDR and CDR2 is SFDVKD in the germline V gene. Trimming at V came to 5 bases and at J to 5 bases, leaving 5 bases not matched to a gene. This CDR3 has 14 amino acids. For the CDR3, the DNA is TGTGCCACCAGTGGCAGGGGGTCTAACAATGAGCAGTTCTTC. It codes for CATSGRGSNNEQFF.

This clonotype occurred many times. The V call is TRBV7-6, the J call TRBJ2-3, with D uncertain. Trimming shortened V by 5 bases and J by 3 bases, and 15 bases separated the two germline ends. Germline-derived CDR1 and CDR2 are SGHVS and FNYEAQ. This CDR3 has 15 amino acids. The CDR3 DNA is TGTGCCAGCAGCCCCCGGAAGGGATTTACAGATACGCAGTATTTT. Encoded protein: CASSPRKGFTDTQYF.

The chain is built from TRBV20-1 and TRBJ2-2; D unresolved. Trimming shortened V by 6 bases and J by 3 bases, and 11 bases separated the two germline ends. The CDR3 covers 13 residues. The germline V gene has CDR1 DFQATT and CDR2 SNEGSKA (reference sequence). Here the CDR3 DNA reads TGCAGTGCCATTCGGGCCTACACCGGGGAGCTGTTTTTT. It is translated as CSAIRAYTGELFF.

The chain combines TRBV19 with TRBJ2-2, with D tentatively TRBD1 or TRBD2 (5 bases each). The CDR3 runs to 17 residues. V was shortened by 0 bases and J by 4 bases, with 15 bases between the two germline ends. Germline CDR1 LNHDA, CDR2 SQIVND (reference sequence). CDR3 amino acids: CASSIDVGDSGTGELFF. Here the CDR3 DNA reads TGTGCCAGTAGTATAGATGTGGGGGATTCTGGCACCGGGGAGCTGTTTTTT.

The chain uses TRBV12-3 or TRBV12-4 and TRBJ1-1, with D tentatively TRBD1 (5 bases). Trimming left V 3 bases short and J 6 bases short, with 14 bases between. The CDR3 runs to 14 residues. Here the CDR3 reads CASSFRGKGAEAFF. Here the CDR3 DNA reads TGTGCCAGCAGTTTCCGGGGAAAAGGGGCTGAAGCTTTCTTT.